The 18 T cell receptor beta chains listed next were all sequenced from one sample in a study of cytotoxic CD8 clonotypes in ibrutinib-treated CLL. TCRdb's table, derived via immunoSEQ multiplex PCR, lists solely in-frame clones and lacks some. This table holds 130,000 or so clones, 80% to 90% found once. The sample was PBMCs, taken after 24 months of ibrutinib treatment. These receptors all stem from a human donor with chronic lymphocytic leukemia.

The V call is TRBV5-1, the J call TRBJ2-7; 11 positions agree with TRBD2. J gave up 3 bases and V 0 bases, and 14 bases lay outside the gene matches. CDR1 SGHRS and CDR2 YFSETQ come from the germline V gene. CDR3 length equals 19 residues. The DNA for the CDR3 is TGCGCCAGCAGCTTGGGAAGTGGGGTAGCGGGAGGGAGACGCTACGAGCAGTACTTC. This codes for CASSLGSGVAGGRRYEQYF.

The chain couples TRBV7-6 to TRBJ1-4, with a weak D call TRBD1 (5 bases). Germline CDR1 SGHVS, CDR2 FNYEAQ. V was trimmed by 5 bases and J by 6 bases, leaving 13 bases between them. The length of the CDR3 is 14 residues. The CDR3 nucleotides are TGTGCCAGCAGCGCGGGACCGCGGGATGAAAAACTGTTTTTT. Amino acid sequence: CASSAGPRDEKLFF. The full variable domain, with the rest looked up from reference TRBV7-6 and TRBJ1-4, is GAGVSQSPRYKVTKRGQDVALRCDPISGHVSLYWYRQALGQGPEFLTYFNYEAQQDKSGLPNDRFSAERPEGSISTLTIQRTEQRDSAMYRCASSAGPRDEKLFFGSGTQLSVL.

The CDR3 sequence: CASSLALLAYEQYF. CDR3 DNA: TGTGCCAGCAGCTTAGCGTTACTTGCCTACGAGCAGTACTTC. The V gene is TRBV7-9, the J gene TRBJ2-7; D unresolved. Trimming pared 0 bases from V and 2 bases from J, leaving 8 bases between. CDR3 length: 14 amino acids. The germline CDR1 and CDR2 sequences are SEHNR and FQNEAQ (reference sequence).

The J gene is TRBJ2-3, the V gene TRBV5-1; TRBD2 agrees at 11 bases. CDR1 and CDR2 (germline): SGHRS, YFSETQ. The CDR3 is made up of 17 amino acids. Losses at the gene ends were 4 bases for V and 0 bases for J; bases not matched to a gene: 7. CDR3 nucleotides: TGCGCCAGCAGCACCGCGACTAGCGGGGCTAGCACAGATACGCAGTATTTT. Protein product: CASSTATSGASTDTQYF.

The rearrangement uses TRBV27 and TRBJ1-6; D uncertain. CDR3 length equals 12 residues. V was trimmed by 6 bases and J by 7 bases, leaving 7 bases between them. Germline CDR1 MNHEY, CDR2 SMNVEV (reference sequence). The CDR3 here is CASRVENSPLHF. CDR3 DNA: TGTGCCAGCAGAGTGGAAAATTCACCCCTCCACTTT.

This chain uses TRBV9 with TRBJ2-3, with D uncertain. The germline CDR1 and CDR2 sequences are SGDLS and YYNGEE. This CDR3 is 13 amino acids long. V lost 1 base, J lost 6 bases, and 9 bases lay in between. CDR3 DNA sequence: TGTGCCAGCAGCGTAAGGGTGGGGGATACGCAGTATTTT. Translating gives CASSVRVGDTQYF.

The chain recombines TRBV7-9 with TRBJ2-3; a weak D match, TRBD2 (5 bases). Germline-derived CDR1 and CDR2 are SEHNR and FQNEAQ (reference sequence). Between the trimmed V and J ends, which lost 3 bases and 2 bases, there was a span of 9 bases. This CDR3 region has 14 residues. For the CDR3, the DNA is TGTGCCAGCAGCTTGGGAGCAGTCACAGATACGCAGTATTTT. Translated, it gives CASSLGAVTDTQYF.

This clone has just a few counts. In nucleotides, the CDR3 is TGTGCCAGCAGCCTAGACACAAATTCACCCCTCCACTTT. Its translation is CASSLDTNSPLHF. V gene TRBV7-3 combines with J gene TRBJ1-6; D not certain. CDR3 length: 13 amino acids. Germline loops: CDR1 SGHTA, CDR2 FQGTGA. Trimming removed 5 bases from V and 7 bases from J, with 9 bases in between.

V is TRBV19 and J is TRBJ1-1, with D tentatively TRBD1 (5 bases). V lost 3 bases and J lost 7, with 15 bases in between. The CDR3 is 14 amino acids. Germline CDR1 LNHDA, CDR2 SQIVND (reference sequence). CDR3 DNA: TGTGCCAGTAGTATGGTACAGGCTCCTGGTGAAGCTTTCTTT. This encodes CASSMVQAPGEAFF.

The chain has TRBV19 and TRBJ2-3, with 9 positions matching TRBD1. V gave up 7 bases and J gave up 1 base; unmatched junction bases: 3. The CDR3 length is 14 residues. Germline CDR1 LNHDA, CDR2 SQIVND (reference sequence). DNA for the CDR3: TGTGCCAGTACGGACAGGGGAGGCACAGATACGCAGTATTTT. Amino acids: CASTDRGGTDTQYF.

The chain carries TRBV29-1 and TRBJ2-3; 8 bases are shared with TRBD2. Germline V gene data show CDR1 as SQVTM and CDR2 as ANQGSEA. The V and J ends lost 4 bases and 0 bases, in that order; junction bases with no gene match: 6. This CDR3 contains 15 residues. CDR3 residues: CSVAGTSDSTDTQYF. Written as DNA, the CDR3 is TGCAGCGTTGCCGGGACTAGTGACAGCACAGATACGCAGTATTTT.

The V and J genes are TRBV7-7 and TRBJ2-3; unclear D gene. Trimming cost V 5 bases and J 7 bases, with 13 bases left between them. The CDR3 covers 13 residues. Germline V CDR1 and CDR2: SSHAT, FNYEAQ (reference sequence). The CDR3 DNA is TGTGCCAGCAGCATCTCAAATGCCAATACGCAGTATTTT. It yields the protein CASSISNANTQYF. The full variable domain, its missing parts supplied by reference TRBV7-7 and TRBJ2-3, is GAGVSQSPRYKVTKRGQDVTLRCDPISSHATLYWYQQALGQGPEFLTYFNYEAQPDKSGLPSDRFSAERPEGSISTLTIQRTEQRDSAMYRCASSISNANTQYFGPGTRLTVL.

The chain uses TRBV7-2 and TRBJ2-2; 8 bases map to TRBD1. The V segment lost 5 bases and the J segment 7 bases; nucleotides outside the gene matches: 3. The CDR3 extends over 13 amino acids. Germline V lookup: CDR1 SGHTA, CDR2 FQGNSA. In nucleotides, the CDR3 is TGTGCCAGCAGCGCCAGGGGGCGCGGGGAGCTGTTTTTT. Amino acid sequence: CASSARGRGELFF.

This clone was observed once. The chain combines TRBV28 with TRBJ1-5; tentative D call: TRBD1 (5 bases). Germline V gives CDR1 MDHEN, CDR2 SYDVKM. V lost 2 bases to trimming and J lost 2 bases, with 16 bases between them. CDR3 length: 17 amino acids. In DNA, the CDR3 is TGTGCCAGCAGTTTAGTGGAGGGGTCTTGGCGCAATCAGCCCCAGCATTTT. This encodes CASSLVEGSWRNQPQHF.

The chain recombines TRBV19 with TRBJ2-5; D ambiguous. The CDR3 spans 14 residues. V lost 11 bases and J 0 bases, leaving 16 bases between the germline ends. Germline values: CDR1 LNHDA, CDR2 SQIVND (reference sequence). This chain's CDR3 is CASQGLGNQETQYF. The CDR3 bases are TGTGCCTCTCAAGGTCTGGGTAACCAAGAGACCCAGTACTTC.

As for this clone: A much bigger clone sits one base away, suggesting this may be a read error. The genes are TRBV5-6 and TRBJ1-1; TRBD1 matches at 9 bases. With V trimmed by 5 bases and J by 6 bases, 2 bases remained unmatched. The CDR3 is made up of 12 amino acids. Germline values: CDR1 SGHDT, CDR2 YYEEEE. The CDR3 reads CASRRTGAEAFF. DNA of the CDR3: TGTGCCAGCAGGCGGACAGGGGCTGAAGCTTTCTTT.

CDR3 nucleotide sequence: TGTGCCAGCAGCTTCCGAGCGGGGGCACAAGAGACCCAGTACTTC. Amino acids: CASSFRAGAQETQYF. The chain links TRBV7-8 to TRBJ2-5; 8 positions match TRBD2. The CDR3 extends over 15 amino acids. V trimming: 3 bases; J trimming: 2 bases; junction bases outside the gene matches: 5. CDR1 SGHVS and CDR2 FQNEAQ come from the germline V gene.

This chain connects TRBV4-3 to TRBJ1-3; maybe TRBD1 (5 bases). Germline V gene lookup returns CDR1 LGHNA and CDR2 YSLEER. This CDR3 comprises 16 residues. The V gene lost 5 bases and the J gene lost 0 bases, with 14 bases spanning the gap. In nucleotides, the CDR3 is TGCGCCAGCAGCGGGGGGAGACAGTTCTCTGGAAACACCATATATTTT. Translated: CASSGGRQFSGNTIYF.